A single sample is the source of the 25 T cell receptor beta chains below, sequenced in a study of T cell repertoires in cytomegalovirus infection. TCRdb re-called the reads through MiXCR, storing one row per CDR3 protein. The table has under 300,000 distinct CDR3 sequences, less than 25% seen once. No antigen is known for these receptors. Sequencing used cultured PBMCs, obtained from culture after CMV antigen stimulation. These receptors were obtained from a human donor in good health (CMV status not recorded). Some clones in this sample may be carry-over from other donors' samples.

The sample holds many counts of this clonotype. V gene TRBV5-1 combines with J gene TRBJ2-3, with 11 bases aligning to TRBD2. V lost 0 bases to trimming and J lost 4 bases; unmatched junction nucleotides: 7. This CDR3 is 17 amino acids long. Germline V gene sequence: CDR1 SGHRS, CDR2 YFSETQ. Here the CDR3 reads CASSLDLAGGPADTQYF. The DNA for the CDR3 is TGCGCCAGCAGCTTGGATCTAGCGGGGGGCCCGGCAGATACGCAGTATTTT.

A few counts support this clonotype. The V call is TRBV19, the J call TRBJ2-5; D remains ambiguous. Trimming took 6 bases from V and 5 from J, leaving 7 bases between them. Germline V CDR1 and CDR2: LNHDA, SQIVND (reference sequence). CDR3 size: 11 residues. The CDR3 sequence is CASRYRETQYF. CDR3 sequence (DNA): TGTGCCAGTAGGTACCGGGAGACCCAGTACTTC.

The gene calls are TRBV2 and TRBJ2-3, with D perhaps being TRBD1 or TRBD2 (6 bases each). Germline V gene sequence: CDR1 SNHLY, CDR2 FYNNEI. The CDR3 is 16 amino acids. V was trimmed by 7 bases and J by 5 bases, leaving 22 bases between them. In nucleotides, the CDR3 is TGTGCCAGCACCAGGTGGAGGGGGACAACCGGAGATACGCAGTATTTT. Translation gives CASTRWRGTTGDTQYF.

The gene calls are TRBV11-2 and TRBJ2-5; D may be TRBD2 (6 bases). Germline loops: CDR1 SGHAT, CDR2 FQNNGV. The CDR3 contains 14 residues. V shed 7 bases and J shed 4 bases, with 16 bases lying between them. The CDR3 reads CASMGGTGGETQYF. The CDR3 DNA follows: TGTGCCAGCATGGGCGGGACCGGTGGAGAGACCCAGTACTTC. Based on the CDR3 plus reference TRBV11-2 and TRBJ2-5, the full variable domain is EAGVAQSPRYKIIEKRQSVAFWCNPISGHATLYWYQQILGQGPKLLIQFQNNGVVDDSQLPKDRFSAERLKGVDSTLKIQPAKLEDSAVYLCASMGGTGGETQYFGPGTRLLVL.

This clonotype was picked up a small number of times. The chain is built from TRBV7-9 and TRBJ2-5; D remains ambiguous. Trimming took 2 bases from V and 1 from J, leaving 8 bases between them. From germline, CDR1 is SEHNR and CDR2 FQNEAQ (reference sequence). CDR3 length equals 14 residues. CDR3: CASSLIEFQETQYF. The CDR3 DNA reads TGTGCCAGCAGCTTAATCGAATTCCAAGAGACCCAGTACTTC.

A few counts support this clonotype. The chain links TRBV12-3 or TRBV12-4 to TRBJ1-2, with D unresolved. Trimming removed 1 base from V and 4 bases from J, with 13 bases in between. This CDR3 is built from 15 residues. As DNA, the CDR3 is TGTGCCAGCAGTTTAGTTGGTGGCAGGAGCTATGGCTACACCTTC. Protein sequence: CASSLVGGRSYGYTF.

The rearrangement joins TRBV28 to TRBJ2-3; 7 bases map to TRBD1. V gave up 6 bases and J gave up 2 bases; unmatched junction bases: 5. The CDR3 loop spans 14 amino acids. The germline CDR1 and CDR2 sequences are MDHEN and SYDVKM. The DNA of the CDR3 is TGTGCCAGCAGACAGGACAGGCACACAGATACGCAGTATTTT. This translates into CASRQDRHTDTQYF.

This clonotype was found a few times. The rearrangement joins TRBV10-3 to TRBJ2-7; no clear D. Germline V gene data show CDR1 as ENHRY and CDR2 as SYGVKD. V lost 7 bases and J 0 bases, leaving 10 bases between the germline ends. This CDR3 contains 13 residues. The CDR3 sequence is CAIKGGLSYEQYF. CDR3 sequence (DNA): TGTGCCATCAAGGGCGGCCTCTCCTACGAGCAGTACTTC.

This chain joins TRBV7-2 and TRBJ2-7, with 8 positions matching TRBD1. Germline-derived CDR1 and CDR2 are SGHTA and FQGNSA. V lost 3 bases, J lost 1 base, and 5 bases stayed unmatched. This CDR3 region has 15 residues. CDR3 coding DNA: TGTGCCAGCAGCTTTGGGACAGGCCATTCCTACGAGCAGTACGTC. Translating it yields CASSFGTGHSYEQYV.

This clonotype was observed a handful of times. The chain recombines TRBV7-2 with TRBJ2-7; tentatively, D is TRBD1 (6 bases). With 5 bases removed from V and 2 bases from J, the gap between germline ends came to 10 bases. The CDR3 covers 13 residues. The germline V gene has CDR1 SGHTA and CDR2 FQGNSA. In DNA, the CDR3 is TGTGCCAGCAGCCTGGACAGCGCCTACGAGCAGTACTTC. Its translation: CASSLDSAYEQYF.

This clonotype was found a few times. The genes are TRBV7-2 and TRBJ2-7; the match to TRBD1 covers 7 bases. The germline V gene encodes CDR1 SGHTA and CDR2 FQGNSA. V trimming: 4 bases; J trimming: 4 bases; junction bases outside the gene matches: 13. The CDR3 is 16 amino acids. DNA of the CDR3: TGTGCCAGCAGCTCCGAGACAGGGATCCCCCGTTACGAGCAGTACTTC. Translating gives CASSSETGIPRYEQYF.

The chain carries TRBV20-1 and TRBJ2-5; D is uncertain. The CDR3 loop spans 12 amino acids. Germline V CDR1 and CDR2: DFQATT, SNEGSKA (reference sequence). Trimming shortened V by 6 bases and J by 5 bases, and 13 bases separated the two germline ends. CDR3 coding DNA: TGCAGTGCCAGAAAGTATGGGGAGACCCAGTACTTC. Protein sequence: CSARKYGETQYF.

The rearrangement links TRBV12-3 or TRBV12-4 to TRBJ1-2; TRBD1 agrees at 7 bases. This CDR3 spans 11 amino acids. V was pared by 5 bases and J by 8 bases, with 2 bases of the junction left unmatched. CDR3 sequence reads: CASSHRGGYTF. The CDR3 coding sequence is TGTGCCAGCAGTCACAGGGGAGGCTACACCTTC.

This clonotype came up a few times. This rearrangement joins TRBV7-2 to TRBJ2-7; D is ambiguous. V lost 6 bases, J lost 1 base, and 19 bases lay in between. In germline, CDR1 is SGHTA, CDR2 FQGNSA. The length of the CDR3 is 16 residues. CDR3 residues: CASSQIPVPLSYEQYF. The CDR3 bases are TGTGCCAGCAGTCAAATCCCAGTTCCCCTTTCCTACGAGCAGTACTTC.

This clonotype has only a few counts. The chain combines TRBV10-3 with TRBJ1-3, with D perhaps TRBD1 (5 bases). CDR1 and CDR2 from the germline V gene are ENHRY and SYGVKD. The CDR3 is made up of 13 amino acids. V was trimmed by 7 bases and J by 1 base, leaving 8 bases between them. The CDR3 reads CAITQGSGNTIYF. Here the CDR3 DNA reads TGTGCCATCACCCAGGGTTCTGGAAACACCATATATTTT.

This clonotype has a single count. The chain couples TRBV20-1 to TRBJ1-5; 9 nucleotides agree with TRBD1. Germline lookup yields CDR1 DFQATT and CDR2 SNEGSKA (reference sequence). This CDR3 is 16 amino acids long. J was trimmed by 1 base and V by 2 bases; bases with no gene match: 6. The CDR3 region is CSARIGQGSSNQPQHF. DNA of the CDR3: TGCAGTGCTAGAATTGGACAGGGGTCGAGCAATCAGCCCCAGCATTTT.

This chain links TRBV27 with TRBJ2-1; 10 bases are a match to TRBD1. CDR3 size: 17 residues. The germline gives CDR1 MNHEY, CDR2 SMNVEV (reference sequence). With 3 bases clipped from V and 4 bases from J, the junction kept 9 bases outside the gene matches. The CDR3, as DNA: TGTGCCAGCAGTTTCTGGGAGACAGGGGGCGCTTACAATGAGCAGTTCTTC. This sequence encodes CASSFWETGGAYNEQFF.

The V gene is TRBV7-9, the J gene TRBJ2-1, with D perhaps TRBD2 (6 bases). V lost 0 bases and J 9 bases, leaving 21 bases between the germline ends. CDR1 SEHNR and CDR2 FQNEAQ come from the germline V gene (reference sequence). CDR3 length: 17 amino acids. The CDR3 loop is CASSLARRAGVLGEQFF. The CDR3 bases are TGTGCCAGCAGCTTAGCGCGGCGAGCGGGTGTGCTGGGTGAGCAGTTCTTC.

This clonotype showed up many times. The V gene is TRBV7-2, the J gene TRBJ2-1; no firm D call. Germline V gives CDR1 SGHTA, CDR2 FQGNSA. There are 11 residues in the CDR3. Deletions cut 3 bases from V and 5 bases from J, with 2 bases between. The CDR3 reads CASSFNNEQFF. CDR3 DNA: TGTGCCAGCAGCTTTAACAATGAGCAGTTCTTC.

In this sample, this clonotype turned up many times. The chain couples TRBV7-2 to TRBJ2-5; no definite D call. The length of the CDR3 is 15 residues. Trimming removed 1 base at V and 7 bases at J, with 16 bases between. Germline V CDR1 and CDR2: SGHTA, FQGNSA. CDR3 amino acids: CASSLGANAGRTQYF. CDR3 coding DNA: TGTGCCAGCAGCTTAGGGGCCAACGCCGGTCGGACCCAGTACTTC.

A few counts support this clonotype. This chain connects TRBV24-1 to TRBJ2-3, with D tentatively TRBD1 (5 bases). Germline V gene data show CDR1 as KGHDR and CDR2 as SFDVKD. V lost 3 bases and J lost 0, with 9 bases in between. This CDR3 is 15 amino acids long. The CDR3 DNA reads as TGTGCCACCAGTGATCGGACACCCAGCACAGATACGCAGTATTTT. This sequence encodes CATSDRTPSTDTQYF.

This sequence joins TRBV27 and TRBJ1-1, with TRBD1 matching 12 bases. V shed 0 bases and J 6 bases; nucleotides not matched to a gene: 5. Germline loops: CDR1 MNHEY, CDR2 SMNVEV (reference sequence). The CDR3 has 16 residues. The CDR3 loop is CASSLSQGQGASEAFF. For the CDR3, the DNA is TGTGCCAGCAGTTTATCTCAGGGACAGGGGGCCTCTGAAGCTTTCTTT.

The sample holds many counts of this clonotype. This chain connects TRBV5-1 to TRBJ1-1, with TRBD1 matching over 9 bases. J lost 0 bases, V lost 3 bases, and 9 bases had no gene match. This CDR3 has 17 amino acids. Germline CDR1 SGHRS, CDR2 YFSETQ. Written as DNA, the CDR3 is TGCGCCAGCAGCTATGGGACAGGGACTGTAATGAACACTGAAGCTTTCTTT. This encodes CASSYGTGTVMNTEAFF. Full variable domain (remainder filled in from reference TRBV5-1 and TRBJ1-1): KAGVTQTPRYLIKTRGQQVTLSCSPISGHRSVSWYQQTPGQGLQFLFEYFSETQRNKGNFPGRFSGRQFSNSRSEMNVSTLELGDSALYLCASSYGTGTVMNTEAFFGQGTRLTVV.

This clonotype was seen more than once but under ten times. The chain is built from TRBV7-3 and TRBJ2-7; weak D call: TRBD2 (5 bases). CDR3 size: 14 residues. Germline CDR1 and CDR2: SGHTA and FQGTGA. V was clipped by 2 bases and J by 6 bases, with 14 bases between them. This chain's CDR3 is CASSLFGDDIEQYF. The CDR3 region has the DNA TGTGCCAGCAGCTTATTCGGGGATGATATCGAGCAGTACTTC.

This clonotype occurred many times. J is TRBJ2-7 and V is TRBV6-6; D possibly corresponds to TRBD1 (5 bases). There are 15 residues in the CDR3. The V gene lost 4 bases and the J gene lost 2 bases, with 15 bases spanning the gap. Germline V gene lookup returns CDR1 MNHNY and CDR2 SVGAGI (reference sequence). The CDR3: CASSLLQARTYEQYF. CDR3 DNA: TGTGCCAGCAGTTTGTTACAGGCGAGAACCTACGAGCAGTACTTC.